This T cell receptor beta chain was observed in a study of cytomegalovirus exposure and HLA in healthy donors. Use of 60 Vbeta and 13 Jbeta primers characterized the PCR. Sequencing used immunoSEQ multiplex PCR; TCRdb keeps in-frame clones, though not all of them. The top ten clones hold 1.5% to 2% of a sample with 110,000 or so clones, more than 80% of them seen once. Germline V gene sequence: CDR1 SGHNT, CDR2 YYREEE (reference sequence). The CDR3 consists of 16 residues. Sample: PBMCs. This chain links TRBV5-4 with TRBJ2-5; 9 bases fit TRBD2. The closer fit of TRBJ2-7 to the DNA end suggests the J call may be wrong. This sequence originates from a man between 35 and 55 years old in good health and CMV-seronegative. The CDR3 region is CASSLDAGGRAYEQYF. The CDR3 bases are TGTGCCAGCAGCTTGGATGCGGGAGGGCGAGCCTACGAGCAGTACTTC.